The rows below give T cell receptor beta chains drawn from one sample of a study of Graves' ophthalmopathy and Graves' hyperthyroidism. TCRdb recomputed calls from the multiplex PCR reads with MiXCR, one row per CDR3 protein. The table shows more than 1,000,000 distinct CDR3 sequences, with about 36% occurring only once. The sample consisted of peripheral blood or thyroid tissue (not recorded which). The receptor source for this set is an adult man with Graves' hyperthyroidism. CDR3s include the opening cysteine and the closing phenylalanine or tryptophan. Fields, in order: J gene, clone size, D gene, V gene, CDR3 protein, CDR3 DNA. A D gene is named only where the DNA matches it firmly. A row's size may be missing; if present it is once, few, many or a size class.

J gene: TRBJ2-7; clone size: .; D gene: .; V gene: TRBV30; CDR3 protein: CAWSTGSSYEQYF; CDR3 DNA: TGTGCCTGGTCGACAGGTTCATCCTACGAGCAGTACTTC
J gene: TRBJ1-5; clone size: few; D gene: .; V gene: TRBV9; CDR3 protein: CASSPREIGNQHF; CDR3 DNA: TGTGCCAGCAGCCCTCGGGAGATCGGCAATCAGCATTTT
J gene: TRBJ2-5; clone size: many; D gene: TRBD2; V gene: TRBV2; CDR3 protein: CASSETSGRAQETQYF; CDR3 DNA: TGTGCCAGCAGTGAAACTAGCGGGAGGGCCCAAGAGACCCAGTACTTC
J gene: TRBJ1-2; clone size: .; D gene: TRBD1; V gene: TRBV10-3; CDR3 protein: CAAGQGDVDYGYTF; CDR3 DNA: TGTGCCGCCGGACAGGGCGATGTCGACTATGGCTACACCTTC
J gene: TRBJ2-5; clone size: many; D gene: .; V gene: TRBV14; CDR3 protein: CASSQVWETQYF; CDR3 DNA: TGTGCCAGCAGCCAAGTTTGGGAGACCCAGTACTTC
J gene: TRBJ1-1; clone size: many; D gene: TRBD1; V gene: TRBV10-3; CDR3 protein: CATRGGGANTEAFF; CDR3 DNA: TGTGCCACCAGGGGGGGGGGCGCGAACACTGAAGCTTTCTTT
J gene: TRBJ2-5; clone size: few; D gene: .; V gene: TRBV9; CDR3 protein: CASSVAASVNQETQYF; CDR3 DNA: TGTGCCAGCAGCGTAGCAGCTAGCGTAAACCAAGAGACCCAGTACTTC
J gene: TRBJ2-2; clone size: few; D gene: TRBD2; V gene: TRBV20-1; CDR3 protein: CSVPTSGRAWTGELFF; CDR3 DNA: TGCAGTGTTCCGACTAGCGGGAGGGCGTGGACCGGGGAGCTGTTTTTT
J gene: TRBJ2-7; clone size: .; D gene: TRBD2; V gene: TRBV19; CDR3 protein: CASSIRQRGSDEQYF; CDR3 DNA: TGTGCCAGTAGTATAAGGCAGCGGGGGAGCGACGAGCAGTACTTC
J gene: TRBJ2-2; clone size: .; D gene: TRBD1; V gene: TRBV25-1; CDR3 protein: CASSSTGTGATGELFF; CDR3 DNA: TGTGCCAGCAGCTCAACCGGGACAGGGGCCACCGGGGAGCTGTTTTTT
J gene: TRBJ2-7; clone size: many; D gene: .; V gene: TRBV5-1; CDR3 protein: CASSDRTYEQYF; CDR3 DNA: TGCGCCAGCTCGGACAGAACCTACGAGCAGTACTTC
J gene: TRBJ1-2; clone size: .; D gene: .; V gene: TRBV12-3/TRBV12-4; CDR3 protein: CASSLMVGARVGYTF; CDR3 DNA: TGTGCCAGCAGTTTAATGGTTGGGGCGCGGGTCGGCTACACCTTC
J gene: TRBJ2-1; clone size: many; D gene: .; V gene: TRBV7-3; CDR3 protein: CASSQLEGLGSYNEQFF; CDR3 DNA: TGTGCCAGCAGCCAACTCGAGGGGTTGGGCTCCTACAATGAGCAGTTCTTC
J gene: TRBJ1-1; clone size: .; D gene: .; V gene: TRBV7-2; CDR3 protein: CASSSRRWARVPNAEASF; CDR3 DNA: TGTGCCAGCAGCTCCCGGAGGTGGGCGCGGGTTCCTAACGCTGAAGCTTCCTTT
J gene: TRBJ2-5; clone size: .; D gene: .; V gene: TRBV20-1; CDR3 protein: CSAERGAGGETQYF; CDR3 DNA: TGCAGTGCTGAGAGGGGGGCGGGTGGAGAGACCCAGTACTTC
J gene: TRBJ2-7; clone size: .; D gene: .; V gene: TRBV29-1; CDR3 protein: CSVEEQAGEQYF; CDR3 DNA: TGCAGCGTTGAAGAACAGGCGGGCGAGCAGTACTTC
J gene: TRBJ1-4; clone size: many; D gene: .; V gene: TRBV19; CDR3 protein: CASSISEHEKLFF; CDR3 DNA: TGTGCCAGTAGTATCTCGGAACATGAAAAACTGTTTTTT
J gene: TRBJ2-3; clone size: .; D gene: .; V gene: TRBV10-3; CDR3 protein: CAISELWETDTQYF; CDR3 DNA: TGTGCCATCAGTGAGTTGTGGGAGACAGATACGCAGTATTTT
J gene: TRBJ1-1; clone size: many; D gene: .; V gene: TRBV5-1; CDR3 protein: CASSLKREWNTEAFF; CDR3 DNA: TGCGCCAGCAGCTTGAAGCGAGAGTGGAACACTGAAGCTTTCTTT
J gene: TRBJ2-5; clone size: many; D gene: .; V gene: TRBV6-6; CDR3 protein: CASTLRGDQETQYF; CDR3 DNA: TGTGCCAGCACCCTACGGGGAGACCAAGAGACCCAGTACTTC
J gene: TRBJ1-5; clone size: many; D gene: TRBD1; V gene: TRBV20-1; CDR3 protein: CSARRQGEYQPQHF; CDR3 DNA: TGCAGTGCTAGAAGACAGGGAGAATATCAGCCCCAGCATTTT
J gene: TRBJ2-1; clone size: many; D gene: .; V gene: TRBV10-2; CDR3 protein: CASSVRNEQFF; CDR3 DNA: TGCGCCAGCAGTGTCAGGAATGAGCAGTTCTTC